What follows is one T cell receptor beta chain and its context. Its cognate antigen is unknown. This specimen belongs to a study of shared clonotypes between healthy human individuals. Whole-study context: The cohort had a couple of women and three men, ages 18 to 49. Whole-study results and caveats: With a few donors compared, around 4.7% of naive CD4 clonotypes were shared.

CDR3 size: 17 residues. Deletions cut 4 bases from V and 4 bases from J, with 22 bases between. Per germline, CDR1 SGHRS and CDR2 YFSETQ. Per the study methods: Filtering differed, since immunoSEQ gave only junction sequences and no quality scores. TCRdb keeps only in-frame clones here, not all; method: immunoSEQ multiplex PCR. The V and J calls and clone size are taken from that table; D and trimming were inferred from the DNA. This repertoire shows about 2.5 million clones, approximately 90% found once; its top ten account for around 0.4%. The specimen sequenced was naive CD4+ T cells from PBMCs. Subset denoted: CD45RA+ positively selected. The clonotype comes from a man between 18 and 35 years old in good health. Some clones in this sample may be carry-over from other donors' samples. The rearrangement links TRBV5-1 to TRBJ2-3, with a possible D match to TRBD2 (5 bases). The CDR3 DNA reads as TGCGCCAGCAGCGAGACTACAATCCCGGCGCCCGCAGATACGCAGTATTTT. Translating it yields CASSETTIPAPADTQYF.